The sequence of this TCR beta chain was determined in a study of cytomegalovirus exposure and HLA in healthy donors. Overall study: The 550 to 800 first-cohort repertoires and the 95 to 150 validation repertoires shared the same platform, a later analysis reported.

Study-level points and caveats: A list of 150 to 200 TCR beta chains associated with cytomegalovirus was given. Reports indicated that the classifier achieved high specificity and sensitivity in diagnosing cytomegalovirus status.

Only in-frame clones appear in the TCRdb table, and some are missing; sequencing was by immunoSEQ multiplex PCR. The data contain about 100,000 clones, about 95% of them singletons. The donors were part of the approximately 130-subject validation cohort, which stood apart from the roughly 700-subject first cohort. As regards this clone: Its antigen is as yet unknown.

Looked up from germline, CDR1 is SGHRS and CDR2 is YFSETQ. V was clipped by 4 bases and J by 2 bases, with 10 bases between them. The CDR3 consists of 14 residues. The V call is TRBV5-1, the J call TRBJ2-1; unclear D gene. This sequence originates from a woman between 18 and 29 years old in good health and CMV-seronegative. The sequencing sample was made of PBMCs. The CDR3 reads CASSQPTTYNEQFF. The CDR3 DNA reads as TGCGCCAGCAGCCAACCCACTACCTACAATGAGCAGTTCTTC.